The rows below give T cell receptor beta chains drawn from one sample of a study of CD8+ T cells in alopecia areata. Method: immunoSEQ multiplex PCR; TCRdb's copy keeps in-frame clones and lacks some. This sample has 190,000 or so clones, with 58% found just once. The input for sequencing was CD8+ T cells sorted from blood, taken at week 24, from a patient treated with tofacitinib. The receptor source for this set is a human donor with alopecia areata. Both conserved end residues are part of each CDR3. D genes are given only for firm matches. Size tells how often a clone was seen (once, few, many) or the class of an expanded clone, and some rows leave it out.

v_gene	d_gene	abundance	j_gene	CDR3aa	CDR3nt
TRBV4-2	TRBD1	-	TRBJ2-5	CASSQEQGAEQETQYF	TGTGCCAGCAGCCAAGAACAGGGGGCAGAGCAAGAGACCCAGTACTTC
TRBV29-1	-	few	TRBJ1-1	CSADKDNTEAFF	TGCAGCGCAGACAAAGACAACACTGAAGCTTTCTTT
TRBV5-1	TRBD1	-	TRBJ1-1	CASSPRTGLDTEAFF	TGCGCCAGCAGCCCTCGGACAGGGTTGGACACTGAAGCTTTCTTT
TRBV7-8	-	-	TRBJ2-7	CASSLKRSGENEQYF	TGTGCCAGCAGCTTAAAAAGGTCAGGGGAAAACGAGCAGTACTTC
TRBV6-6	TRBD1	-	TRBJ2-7	CASSSRDRGPHEQYF	TGTGCCAGCAGCTCCCGGGACAGGGGCCCTCACGAGCAGTACTTC
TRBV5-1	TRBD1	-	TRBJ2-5	CASSLADRGSKETQYF	TGCGCCAGCAGCTTGGCTGACAGGGGATCCAAAGAGACCCAGTACTTC
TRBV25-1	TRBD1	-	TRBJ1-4	CASSDSQGGKLFF	TGTGCCAGCAGTGACTCACAGGGGGGGAAACTGTTTTTT
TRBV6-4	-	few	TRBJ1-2	CASSDRYGSYTF	TGTGCCAGCAGTGACCGATACGGAAGCTACACCTTC
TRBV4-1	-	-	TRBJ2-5	CASSQVVRGETQYF	TGCGCCAGCAGCCAAGTCGTGAGGGGAGAGACCCAGTACTTC
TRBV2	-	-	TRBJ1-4	CASSVLGYEELFF	TGTGCCAGCAGTGTACTGGGATATGAGGAACTGTTTTTT
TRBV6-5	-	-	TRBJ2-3	CASSPRTVTGDTQYF	TGTGCCAGCAGTCCTCGAACGGTAACAGGAGATACGCAGTATTTT
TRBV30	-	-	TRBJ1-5	CAWTAGSNQPQHF	TGTGCCTGGACAGCGGGCAGCAATCAGCCCCAGCATTTT
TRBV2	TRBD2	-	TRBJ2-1	CASKTGTSGSYNEQFF	TGTGCCAGCAAAACCGGGACTAGCGGGTCCTACAATGAGCAGTTCTTC
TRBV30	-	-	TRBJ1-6	CAWRGAESSPLHF	TGTGCCTGGAGGGGCGCCGAGTCGTCACCCCTCCACTTT
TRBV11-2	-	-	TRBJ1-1	CASSPRVWEAFF	TGTGCCAGCAGCCCCAGGGTATGGGAAGCTTTCTTT
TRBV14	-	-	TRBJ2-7	CASSQDEYEQYF	TGTGCCAGCAGCCAAGACGAGTACGAGCAGTACTTC
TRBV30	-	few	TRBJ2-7	CAWRNSGPYEQYF	TGTGCCTGGAGGAACTCTGGGCCTTACGAGCAGTACTTC
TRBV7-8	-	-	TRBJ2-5	CASSLVPGRLETQYF	TGTGCCAGCAGCTTAGTTCCGGGGAGGCTAGAGACCCAGTACTTC
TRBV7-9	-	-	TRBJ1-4	CASSVSKEVTNEKLFF	TGTGCCAGCAGCGTCAGTAAAGAGGTGACCAATGAAAAACTGTTTTTT
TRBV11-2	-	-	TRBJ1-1	CASIVNTEAFF	TGTGCCAGCATCGTCAACACTGAAGCTTTCTTT
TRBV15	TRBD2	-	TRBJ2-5	CATSPAGGLFETQYF	TGTGCCACCAGCCCGGCGGGGGGGCTCTTTGAGACCCAGTACTTC
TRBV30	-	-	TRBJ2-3	CAGQIEWRGPRTDTQYF	TGTGCCGGCCAGATAGAGTGGAGGGGGCCTCGGACAGATACGCAGTATTTT
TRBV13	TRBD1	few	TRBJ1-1	CASSIDRGSGTEAFF	TGTGCCAGCAGCATCGACAGGGGGTCCGGAACTGAAGCTTTCTTT
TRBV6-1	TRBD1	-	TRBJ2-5	CASSGQGVLKTQYF	TGTGCCAGCAGTGGACAGGGGGTCCTGAAGACCCAGTACTTC
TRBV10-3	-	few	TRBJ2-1	CAISVEARSISYNEQFF	TGTGCCATCAGTGTAGAGGCGCGGAGCATCTCCTACAATGAGCAGTTCTTC
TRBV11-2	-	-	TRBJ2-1	CASSLRWAAGNEQFF	TGTGCCAGCAGCTTACGGTGGGCCGCCGGAAATGAGCAGTTCTTC
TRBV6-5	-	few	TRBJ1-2	CASSYPSGEGYTF	TGTGCCAGCAGTTACCCTTCTGGGGAAGGCTACACCTTC
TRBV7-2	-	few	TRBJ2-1	CASSLSIRTQNNEQFF	TGTGCCAGCAGCTTAAGCATCCGGACTCAGAACAATGAGCAGTTCTTC
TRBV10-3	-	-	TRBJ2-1	CAISPRDSSSYNEQFF	TGTGCCATCAGCCCTAGGGACTCCAGCTCCTACAATGAGCAGTTCTTC
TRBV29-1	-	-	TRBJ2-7	CSVEDQTTETYEQYF	TGCAGCGTTGAAGATCAGACGACAGAAACCTACGAGCAGTACTTC
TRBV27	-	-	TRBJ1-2	CASSLSLGPNYGYTF	TGTGCCAGCAGTTTATCTCTGGGTCCAAACTATGGCTACACCTTC
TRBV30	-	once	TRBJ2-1	CAWSAGGDEQFF	TGTGCCTGGAGTGCCGGGGGCGATGAGCAGTTCTTC
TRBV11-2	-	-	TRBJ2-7	CASSKDHSEQYF	TGTGCCAGCAGCAAAGATCATAGCGAGCAGTACTTC
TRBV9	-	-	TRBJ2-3	CASSAAARGFRSDTQYF	TGTGCCAGCAGCGCCGCCGCTCGCGGGTTTCGGTCAGATACGCAGTATTTT
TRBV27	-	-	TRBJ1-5	CASSLRLASAQPQHF	TGTGCCAGCAGTTTAAGGCTTGCTTCGGCTCAGCCCCAGCATTTT
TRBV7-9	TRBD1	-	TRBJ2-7	CASSSPTQDRGHEQYF	TGTGCCAGCAGCTCACCAACCCAGGACAGGGGGCACGAGCAGTACTTC
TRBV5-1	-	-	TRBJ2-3	CASSQGGNEQYF	TGCGCCAGCAGTCAGGGGGGAAATGAACAGTATTTT
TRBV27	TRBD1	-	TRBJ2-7	CASSPGQVVYEQYF	TGTGCCAGCAGTCCCGGACAGGTCGTCTACGAGCAGTACTTC
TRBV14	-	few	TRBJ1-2	CASSHLEGPYGYTF	TGTGCCAGCAGCCATTTGGAGGGGCCCTATGGCTACACCTTC
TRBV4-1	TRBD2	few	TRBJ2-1	CASSQGDYFFF	TGCGCCAGCAGCCAAGGGGACTACTTCTTCTTC
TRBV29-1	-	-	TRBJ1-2	CSVDIGGPPGYTF	TGCAGCGTTGATATTGGGGGCCCCCCTGGCTACACCTTC
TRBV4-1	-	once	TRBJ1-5	CASSHSNQPQHF	TGCGCCAGCAGCCATAGCAATCAGCCCCAGCATTTT
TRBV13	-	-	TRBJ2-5	CASSFQETQYF	TGTGCCAGCAGCTTCCAAGAGACCCAGTACTTC
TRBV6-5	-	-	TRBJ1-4	CASSLDSPTPKKLFF	TGTGCCAGCTCACTCGACTCTCCTACACCCAAAAAACTGTTTTTT
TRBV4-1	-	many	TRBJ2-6	CASSQDWTTGANVLTF	TGCGCCAGCAGCCAAGATTGGACGACTGGGGCCAACGTCCTGACTTTC